This TCR beta chain was obtained from a study of blood T cell repertoires in COVID-19. Per the study methods: Estimates of nucleated cell counts were drawn from the amplification of reference gene primers. Measured with immunoSEQ multiplex PCR; TCRdb has only the in-frame clones, and not every one. The D gene and trimming were derived from the DNA, and the V and J assignments and clone size from that table. The table lists over 250,000 clones, around 84% of them singletons, with roughly 4% in the top ten. Deletions cut 4 bases from V and 8 bases from J, with 9 bases between. The CDR3 has 12 amino acids. Looked up from germline, CDR1 is LNHNV and CDR2 is YYDKDF (reference sequence). Recruits, aged roughly 18 to 90 years, lived in some 25 US areas.

The sequence came from a man younger than 40 with acute COVID-19. Sequencing was performed on PBMCs or T cells enriched from blood (not recorded which). The chain recombines TRBV15 with TRBJ2-1, with a tentative D call TRBD1 (5 bases). The CDR3 here is CATSTRGDEQFF. Written as DNA, the CDR3 is TGTGCCACCAGCACTAGGGGCGATGAGCAGTTCTTC.